This paragraph reports one T cell receptor (beta chain). This sample is part of a study of blood T cells in healthy people across ages. The CDR3 spans 15 residues. Trimming removed 6 bases from V and 9 bases from J; junction bases left unmatched: 12. The authors ran a second PCR of roughly 7 to 11 cycles using a sample-barcoded 5' primer and a J-beta primer mix. TCRdb called the 5' RACE reads again in MiXCR, with one record for every CDR3 protein. The profile shows some 670,000 distinct CDR3 sequences, about 51% of them singletons. The chain carries TRBV12-3 or TRBV12-4 and TRBJ1-5; the match to TRBD1 covers 9 bases. The sequencing sample was made of blood. The TCR originated in a woman aged 80 or over in good health. The CDR3 region has the DNA TGTGCCAGCAGCCAGGACAGGGGCTCTACAGGGCCCCAGCATTTT. Protein: CASSQDRGSTGPQHF.